This is a list of T cell receptor beta chains from one sample in a study of blood T cells in healthy people across ages. Each CDR3 protein gets one entry after TCRdb re-called the 5' RACE reads with MiXCR. Of approximately 800,000 distinct CDR3 sequences detected, roughly 24% appear once; the ten largest clones hold about 3%. These data also formed part of another study, on T cells of mothers and their children.

Sequencing was performed on blood. These receptors all stem from a boy aged 5 to 17 in good health. Both conserved end residues are part of each CDR3. A D gene is named only where the DNA matches it firmly. The size field is filled for only some rows; it gives once, few, many or a size class.

CDR3 protein	CDR3 DNA	clone size	D gene	V gene	J gene
CASGLIGAGGEQYF	TGCGCCAGCGGCCTGATCGGGGCAGGGGGCGAGCAGTACTTC	few	TRBD1	TRBV10-2	TRBJ2-7
CAIEGTSGYNEQFF	TGTGCCATCGAAGGCACTAGCGGTTACAATGAGCAGTTCTTC	-	TRBD2	TRBV10-3	TRBJ2-1
CASSLVPQPSYEQYF	TGCGCCAGCAGCTTGGTCCCCCAGCCCTCCTACGAGCAGTACTTC	-	-	TRBV5-1	TRBJ2-7
CASSLTEPQETQYF	TGTGCCAGCAGTTTAACAGAACCTCAAGAGACCCAGTACTTC	-	-	TRBV12-3/TRBV12-4	TRBJ2-5
CASSPGAGSTDTQYF	TGTGCCAGCTCACCGGGAGCTGGTAGCACAGATACGCAGTATTTT	few	-	TRBV18	TRBJ2-3
CASSFPAGSGYTF	TGTGCCAGCAGTTTCCCCGCAGGAAGTGGCTACACCTTC	few	-	TRBV12-3/TRBV12-4	TRBJ1-2
CASSLERGRGNSPLHF	TGTGCCAGCAGCTTGGAAAGGGGAAGAGGGAATTCACCCCTCCACTTT	-	-	TRBV5-4	TRBJ1-6
CASSPRSSGGAGETQYF	TGTGCCAGCAGCCCCCGGAGTAGCGGGGGGGCCGGAGAGACCCAGTACTTC	few	TRBD2	TRBV7-7	TRBJ2-5
CASSSSPDRNTEAFF	TGTGCCAGCAGCTCTTCTCCGGACAGGAACACTGAAGCTTTCTTT	once	-	TRBV11-2	TRBJ1-1
CATRQFGYTF	TGTGCCACCCGACAGTTCGGCTACACCTTC	-	-	TRBV25-1	TRBJ1-2
CASSLASGRAYEQYF	TGTGCCAGCAGCTTAGCTAGCGGGAGGGCCTACGAGCAGTACTTC	few	TRBD2	TRBV7-2	TRBJ2-7
CATSEGSYGYTF	TGTGCCACCAGTGAAGGATCCTATGGCTACACCTTC	-	-	TRBV24-1	TRBJ1-2
CSARAPDSSYEQYF	TGCAGTGCTAGAGCCCCGGACAGCTCCTACGAGCAGTACTTC	few	-	TRBV20-1	TRBJ2-7
CAAGTGDEKLFF	TGTGCCGCCGGGACAGGGGATGAAAAACTGTTTTTT	many	TRBD1	TRBV10-3	TRBJ1-4
CASSWRIQETQYF	TGTGCCAGCAGCTGGAGGATCCAAGAGACCCAGTACTTC	-	-	TRBV28	TRBJ2-5
CSARGQINQPQHF	TGCAGTGCTAGGGGACAAATCAATCAGCCCCAGCATTTT	-	-	TRBV20-1	TRBJ1-5
CSALDRLGEETQYF	TGCAGTGCTCTAGACAGGTTAGGGGAAGAGACCCAGTACTTC	few	-	TRBV20-1	TRBJ2-5
CSVGQDDQETQYF	TGCAGCGTTGGGCAAGATGACCAAGAGACCCAGTACTTC	-	-	TRBV29-1	TRBJ2-5
CASSPSGRALYNEQFF	TGTGCCAGCAGCCCCAGTGGCAGGGCCCTATACAATGAGCAGTTCTTC	-	-	TRBV12-3/TRBV12-4	TRBJ2-1
CASSHALRGHRAINYGYTF	TGTGCCAGCAGCCATGCCTTGAGGGGACACCGTGCTATCAACTATGGCTACACCTTC	-	-	TRBV14	TRBJ1-2
CASSLRTLMNTEAFF	TGCGCCAGCAGCCTAAGGACACTCATGAACACTGAAGCTTTCTTT	-	-	TRBV4-1	TRBJ1-1
CASSRDMQQYF	TGTGCCAGCAGCCGGGACATGCAGCAGTACTTC	few	-	TRBV6-5	TRBJ2-7
CASSVGGGQRQETQYF	TGTGCCAGCAGCGTAGGAGGAGGACAGCGTCAAGAGACCCAGTACTTC	-	-	TRBV9	TRBJ2-5
CASNLLGATNEKLFF	TGTGCCAGCAACCTCCTAGGTGCAACTAATGAAAAACTGTTTTTT	few	-	TRBV12-3/TRBV12-4	TRBJ1-4
CASSLGRQGIYEQYF	TGTGCCAGCAGCTTGGGGAGGCAGGGTATCTACGAGCAGTACTTC	-	-	TRBV6-5	TRBJ2-7
CSARSWGWANTEAFF	TGCAGTGCTAGGAGCTGGGGGTGGGCGAACACTGAAGCTTTCTTT	-	-	TRBV20-1	TRBJ1-1
CASRRLPNEQFF	TGTGCCAGCAGAAGACTACCCAATGAGCAGTTCTTC	-	-	TRBV12-3/TRBV12-4	TRBJ2-1
CASSSEEVGSKETQYF	TGTGCCAGCAGCTCAGAGGAGGTGGGCAGCAAAGAGACCCAGTACTTC	few	-	TRBV7-9	TRBJ2-5
CAISYEWGPGGAKNIQYF	TGTGCCATCAGTTACGAGTGGGGACCAGGGGGAGCCAAAAACATTCAGTACTTC	-	TRBD1	TRBV10-3	TRBJ2-4
CSVGGEKAHGYTF	TGCAGCGTTGGCGGGGAAAAGGCCCATGGCTACACCTTC	few	-	TRBV29-1	TRBJ1-2
CASSRDRMNTEAFF	TGCGCCAGCAGCCGGGACAGGATGAACACTGAAGCTTTCTTT	-	TRBD1	TRBV5-1	TRBJ1-1
CASSFGQGRRETQYF	TGTGCCAGCAGCTTCGGACAGGGCCGGCGGGAGACCCAGTACTTC	few	TRBD1	TRBV7-9	TRBJ2-5
CATSRGTRASDEKLFF	TGTGCCACCAGCAGAGGGACCCGGGCGTCGGATGAAAAACTGTTTTTT	-	-	TRBV15	TRBJ1-4
CASSPRRGGYNEQFF	TGTGCCAGCAGTCCCCGACGGGGGGGTTACAATGAGCAGTTCTTC	few	TRBD2	TRBV6-5	TRBJ2-1
CASNRRGQFSQETQYF	TGTGCCAGCAACCGCAGGGGGCAATTTTCCCAAGAGACCCAGTACTTC	few	TRBD1	TRBV12-3/TRBV12-4	TRBJ2-5
CAISAPADTQYF	TGTGCCATCAGTGCCCCCGCGGATACGCAGTATTTT	-	-	TRBV10-3	TRBJ2-3
CASSHGADYEQYF	TGTGCCAGCAGCCACGGGGCAGACTACGAGCAGTACTTC	few	-	TRBV6-6	TRBJ2-7
CASSFQGAGQETQYF	TGCGCCAGCAGCTTTCAGGGGGCGGGTCAAGAGACCCAGTACTTC	few	TRBD1	TRBV5-1	TRBJ2-5
CSVGSGGGPQHF	TGCAGCGTTGGGTCAGGGGGCGGCCCCCAGCATTTT	-	TRBD1	TRBV29-1	TRBJ1-5
CASSLDGRRGYEQYF	TGTGCCAGCAGTCTGGACGGGAGGAGGGGATACGAGCAGTACTTC	few	TRBD2	TRBV12-3/TRBV12-4	TRBJ2-7
CASSSQTSGAYNEQFF	TGTGCCAGCAGTTCCCAGACTAGCGGAGCCTACAATGAGCAGTTCTTC	few	TRBD2	TRBV28	TRBJ2-1
CSVADIGQPQHF	TGCAGCGTCGCGGACATCGGCCAGCCCCAGCATTTT	few	-	TRBV29-1	TRBJ1-5
CASSYFGSGGAYNEQFF	TGTGCCAGCAGTTACTTCGGTAGCGGGGGGGCCTACAATGAGCAGTTCTTC	few	TRBD2	TRBV6-5	TRBJ2-1
CAISESRPGEQFF	TGTGCCATCAGTGAGTCGAGACCTGGTGAGCAGTTCTTC	-	-	TRBV10-3	TRBJ2-1
CASSLDGGTWETQYF	TGTGCCAGCAGCTTAGACGGGGGGACCTGGGAGACCCAGTACTTC	-	TRBD2	TRBV7-2	TRBJ2-5
CASSYSGLAGDRTDTQYF	TGTGCCAGCAGTTACTCTGGACTAGCGGGGGATAGAACAGATACGCAGTATTTT	-	TRBD2	TRBV6-5	TRBJ2-3
CSVQARGLSYNEQFF	TGCAGCGTCCAAGCCCGGGGCCTATCGTACAATGAGCAGTTCTTC	-	-	TRBV29-1	TRBJ2-1
CASRNSTGYEQYF	TGTGCCAGCAGAAACTCTACAGGTTACGAGCAGTACTTC	-	-	TRBV6-6	TRBJ2-7